Given below is one T cell receptor beta chain in context. This clone was observed a single time. Its binding antigen is unknown. No per-base quality is available; no much larger clone lies one base away. This entry belongs to a study of T cell responses to AZD1222 COVID-19 vaccine (TCRdb year 2021). Context from the whole study: A total of 233 trial participants underwent TCR sequencing, of whom roughly 210 received two doses of AZD1222 and approximately 25 received two doses of the MenACWY control vaccine. Trial participants were enrolled by age into 18-55, 56-69 and 70-plus year subgroups, with 148, 28 and 57 TCR-sequenced participants respectively. What the work shows at the level of the full study, not this receptor alone: Participants were mostly white British and included more females than males, and it was suggested by the authors that clonal diversity may have been underestimated. After two AZD1222 doses, both the breadth and the depth of spike-specific TCRs were significantly higher than at day 0 and than in MenACWY recipients. Because no day 14 peak-response samples were available, repertoires were characterized only after the peak T cell response. Conclusions about previously exposed vaccinees are limited, since just five or six AZD1222 recipients were seropositive for SARS-CoV-2 at baseline. The 56-69-year group was small, and its depth increase did not reach significance, likely because of low power. Reportedly, almost half of the unique spike-specific TCRs recognized epitopes lying outside the regions that are mutated in the B.1.351 and B.1.1.7 variants. Vaccine-associated CD4 TCRs spanned the whole spike protein, with dominant responses in regions 160-218 and 743-854.

The time point label of this sample denotes: baseline before first vaccination. Reading the label with the study, this specimen's treatment or condition is: meningococcal conjugate vaccine given as trial control. Samples from vaccinated people were obtained from the UK trials COV001 and COV002, which included a single-blind randomized controlled phase 2/3 trial of AZD1222 (ChAdOx1 nCoV-19) in healthy adults. For TCRbeta chain sequencing, PBMC samples were collected from trial participants at day 0 and at day 28 after the second dose. The CDR3 regions of human TCRbeta chains were analyzed by immunosequencing. Turning to the authors' computational methods: TCRs in the repertoires were matched against a reference library of SARS-CoV-2-specific TCRs that had been generated with the MIRA antigen-specificity platform. Breadth meant the fraction of unique TCRs that were SARS-CoV-2-associated, whereas depth meant the fraction of total T cells that were SARS-CoV-2-associated. Using the MIRA data, every spike-specific TCR was mapped to the spike region that the TCR reacted to and assigned to either a CD4 or a CD8 class. Log10-transformed breadth and depth values were compared by one-way ANOVA with Sidak's multiple comparisons tests. TCRdb holds this immuneACCESS table with in-frame rearrangements only. Some clones are missing; in checked studies, unresolved V genes explain under half, and the rest has no known cause. V, J and clone size were drawn from that table, and D and trimming were deduced from the DNA. The sample table contains 200,000 to 250,000 clones; only one count was recorded for roughly 91% of them. Of the sample, approximately 1% is held by the ten largest clones.

The CDR3, from cysteine to phenylalanine, totals 13 residues. Just the 39-base CDR3 DNA is kept, in frame starting at base 1. The germline V gene sets CDR1 to SGHVS and CDR2 to FQNEAQ. Trimming accounts for 5 bases at V and 5 bases at J, while the number of junction bases matched to no gene is 2. This sequence uses TRBV7-8 and TRBJ1-1; 10 central bases correspond to TRBD1. The receptor comes from an adult in good health. Sequenced here: peripheral blood, sampled on day 0 of MenACWY control vaccination. CDR3 reads: CASSPGQGTEAFF. The DNA is TGTGCCAGCAGCCCGGGACAGGGGACTGAAGCTTTCTTT.